This TCR beta chain was recovered during a study of blood T cell repertoires in COVID-19. Study in general: The analysed material was cDNA or gDNA that came from T cells, B-cell-depleted T cells, or PBMCs.

As handled by the study authors: Reference gene primer amplification gave nucleated cell count estimates. TCRdb keeps only in-frame clones here, not all; method: immunoSEQ multiplex PCR. For V, J and clone size, that table is used; D and trimming come from the DNA. The profile shows tens of thousands of clones, around 77% of them singletons. Followed over time, Seattle patients had been enrolled while infection was active. V lost 4 bases, J lost 4 bases, and 10 bases lay in between. This CDR3 has 13 amino acids. Per the germline V gene, CDR1 is SEHNR and CDR2 is FQNEAQ (reference sequence). The chain employs TRBV7-9 and TRBJ2-5; D call uncertain. The sequencing input was peripheral blood. The receptor was derived from a man in his 70s with COVID-19, enrolled during active disease. The CDR3 here is CASSSRRGETQYF. The DNA of the CDR3 is TGTGCCAGCAGCTCGAGACGAGGAGAGACCCAGTACTTC.